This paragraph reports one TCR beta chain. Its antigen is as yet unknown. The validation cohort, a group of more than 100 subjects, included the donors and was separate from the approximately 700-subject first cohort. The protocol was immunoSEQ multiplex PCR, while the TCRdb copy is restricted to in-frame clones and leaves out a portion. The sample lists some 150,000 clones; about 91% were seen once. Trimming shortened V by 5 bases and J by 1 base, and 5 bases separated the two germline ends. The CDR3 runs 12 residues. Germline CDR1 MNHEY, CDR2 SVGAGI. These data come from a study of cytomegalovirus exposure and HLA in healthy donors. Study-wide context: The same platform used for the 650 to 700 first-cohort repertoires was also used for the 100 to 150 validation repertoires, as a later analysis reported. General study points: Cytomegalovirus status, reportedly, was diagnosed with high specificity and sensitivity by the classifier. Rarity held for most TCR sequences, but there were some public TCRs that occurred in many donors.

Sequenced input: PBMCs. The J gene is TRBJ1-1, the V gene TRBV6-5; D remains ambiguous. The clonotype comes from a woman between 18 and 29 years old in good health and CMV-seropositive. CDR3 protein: CASSEGNTEAFF. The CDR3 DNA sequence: TGTGCCAGCAGTGAGGGGAACACTGAAGCTTTCTTT.